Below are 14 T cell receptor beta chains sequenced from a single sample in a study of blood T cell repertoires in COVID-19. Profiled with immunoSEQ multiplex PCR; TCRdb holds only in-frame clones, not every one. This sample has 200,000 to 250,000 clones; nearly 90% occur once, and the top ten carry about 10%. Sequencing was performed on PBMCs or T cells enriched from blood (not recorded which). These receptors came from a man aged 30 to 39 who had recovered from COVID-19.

CDR3 bases: TGTGCCAGTAGTGTAAGGACAGGGCGAATGAACACTGAAGCTTTCTTT. Its protein product is CASSVRTGRMNTEAFF. V is TRBV19 and J is TRBJ1-1, with 8 bases that match TRBD1. V lost 5 bases to trimming and J lost 0 bases; unmatched junction nucleotides: 8. Germline CDR1 and CDR2: LNHDA and SQIVND (reference sequence). This CDR3 region has 16 residues.

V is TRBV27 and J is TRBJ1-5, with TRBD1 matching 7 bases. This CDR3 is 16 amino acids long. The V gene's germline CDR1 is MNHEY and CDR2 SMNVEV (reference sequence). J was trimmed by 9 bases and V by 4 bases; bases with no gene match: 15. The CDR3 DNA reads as TGTGCCAGCAGTTCAACCTCAGGGGGTCAGGGTCTGCCCCAGCATTTT. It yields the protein CASSSTSGGQGLPQHF.

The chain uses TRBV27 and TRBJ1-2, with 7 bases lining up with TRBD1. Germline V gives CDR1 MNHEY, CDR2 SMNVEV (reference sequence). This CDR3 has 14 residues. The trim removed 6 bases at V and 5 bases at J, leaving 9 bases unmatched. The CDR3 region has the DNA TGTGCCAGCAGGCGCGCCGGGACAGAATATGGCTACACCTTC. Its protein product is CASRRAGTEYGYTF.

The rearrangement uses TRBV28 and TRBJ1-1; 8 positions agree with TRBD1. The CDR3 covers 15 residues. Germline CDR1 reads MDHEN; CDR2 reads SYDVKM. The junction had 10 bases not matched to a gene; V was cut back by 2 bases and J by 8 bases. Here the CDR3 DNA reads TGTGCCAGCAGTTTAGCCGCAGGGGGCACGAGAGAAGCTTTCTTT. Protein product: CASSLAAGGTREAFF.

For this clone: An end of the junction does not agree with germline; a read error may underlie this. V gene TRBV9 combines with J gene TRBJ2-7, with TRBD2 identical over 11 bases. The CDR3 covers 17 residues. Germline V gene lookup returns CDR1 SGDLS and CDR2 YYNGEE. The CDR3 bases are TGTGCCAGCAGCGCGGGGGGGCTAGCGGGAGGCTCCCACGAGCAGTACTTC. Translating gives CASSAGGLAGGSHEQYF.

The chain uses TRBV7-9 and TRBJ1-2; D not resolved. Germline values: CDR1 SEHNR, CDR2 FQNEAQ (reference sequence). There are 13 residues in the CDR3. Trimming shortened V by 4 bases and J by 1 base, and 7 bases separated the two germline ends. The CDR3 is CASSSSNNYGYTF. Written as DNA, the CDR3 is TGTGCCAGCAGCTCCTCTAATAACTATGGCTACACCTTC.

Here the CDR3 reads CASSPAGTGNYGYTF. In nucleotides, the CDR3 is TGTGCCAGCTCACCAGCCGGGACAGGGAACTATGGCTACACCTTC. The rearrangement links TRBV18 to TRBJ1-2; 9 bases are shared with TRBD1. This CDR3 has 15 amino acids. J gave up 2 bases and V 2 bases, and 3 bases lay outside the gene matches. The germline CDR1 and CDR2 sequences are KGHSH and LQKENI.

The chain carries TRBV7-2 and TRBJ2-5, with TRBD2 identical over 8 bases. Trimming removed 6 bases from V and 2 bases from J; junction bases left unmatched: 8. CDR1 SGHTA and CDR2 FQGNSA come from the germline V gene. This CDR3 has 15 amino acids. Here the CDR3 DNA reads TGTGCCAGCAGACAGACTAGCGTCGAACAAGAGACCCAGTACTTC. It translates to CASRQTSVEQETQYF.

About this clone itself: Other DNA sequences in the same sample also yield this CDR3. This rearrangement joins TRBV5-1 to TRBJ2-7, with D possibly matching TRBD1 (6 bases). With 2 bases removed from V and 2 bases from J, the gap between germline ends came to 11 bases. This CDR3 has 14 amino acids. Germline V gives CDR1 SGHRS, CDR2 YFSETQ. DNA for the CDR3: TGCGCCAGCAGCTTAACAGGGTCGACCTACGAGCAGTACTTC. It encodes CASSLTGSTYEQYF.

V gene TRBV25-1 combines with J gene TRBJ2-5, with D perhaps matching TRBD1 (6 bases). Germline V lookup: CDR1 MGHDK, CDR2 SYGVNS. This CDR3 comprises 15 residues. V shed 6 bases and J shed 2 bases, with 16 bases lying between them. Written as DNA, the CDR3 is TGTGCCAGCAGCCTGACGTCCCAGGGGCAAGAGACCCAGTACTTC. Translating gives CASSLTSQGQETQYF.

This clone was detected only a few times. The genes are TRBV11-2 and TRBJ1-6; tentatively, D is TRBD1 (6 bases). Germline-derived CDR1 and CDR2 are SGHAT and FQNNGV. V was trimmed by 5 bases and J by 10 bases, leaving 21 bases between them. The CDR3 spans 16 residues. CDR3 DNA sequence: TGTGCCAGCAGCGTAGGTTTGGGTACAGGGCGATCACCCCTCCACTTT. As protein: CASSVGLGTGRSPLHF.

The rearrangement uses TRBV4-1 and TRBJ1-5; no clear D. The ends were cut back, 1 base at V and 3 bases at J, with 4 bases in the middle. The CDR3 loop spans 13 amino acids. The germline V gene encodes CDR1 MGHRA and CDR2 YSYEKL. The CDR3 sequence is CASSQAPNQPQHF. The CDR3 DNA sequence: TGCGCCAGCAGCCAAGCTCCCAATCAGCCCCAGCATTTT.

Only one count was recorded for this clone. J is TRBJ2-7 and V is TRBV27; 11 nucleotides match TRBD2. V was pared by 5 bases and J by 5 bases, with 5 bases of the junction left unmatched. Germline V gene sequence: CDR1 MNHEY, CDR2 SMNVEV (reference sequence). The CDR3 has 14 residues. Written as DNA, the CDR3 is TGTGCCAGCAGTACAACTAGCGGGAGACACGAGCAGTACTTC. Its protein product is CASSTTSGRHEQYF.

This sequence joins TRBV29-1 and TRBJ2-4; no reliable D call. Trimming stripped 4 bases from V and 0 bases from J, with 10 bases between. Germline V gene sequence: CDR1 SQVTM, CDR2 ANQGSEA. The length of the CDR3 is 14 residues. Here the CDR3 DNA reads TGCAGCGTTGTTGGCAGACTAGCCAAAAACATTCAGTACTTC. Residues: CSVVGRLAKNIQYF.